The rows below give T cell receptor beta chains drawn from one sample of a study of CD8 T cells in cerebrospinal fluid in Alzheimer's disease. TCRdb reanalyzed the 10x single-cell sequencing reads, giving one entry per CDR3 protein sequence and no DNA. The sample has about 480 distinct CDR3 sequences. The sample taken for sequencing was cerebrospinal fluid. Receptors originate from a human donor with Parkinson's disease. Each CDR3 is given with its conserved first and last residue. The order of the fields is CDR3 protein, clone size, V gene, J gene. Clone size appears in some rows only: once, few, many, or a class for an expanded clone.

cdr3_aa: CSAAPQRRTDTQYF
clone_size: medium-sized
v_call: TRBV20-1
j_call: TRBJ2-3

cdr3_aa: CASSSQRASTEAFF
clone_size: hyperexpanded
v_call: TRBV7-2
j_call: TRBJ1-1

cdr3_aa: CASSWTADTGELFF
clone_size: large
v_call: TRBV11-2
j_call: TRBJ2-2

cdr3_aa: CASSPPQGAGTLAEAFF
clone_size: medium-sized
v_call: TRBV27
j_call: TRBJ1-1

cdr3_aa: CASSQENRQGLNEKLFF
clone_size: medium-sized
v_call: TRBV4-1
j_call: TRBJ1-4

cdr3_aa: CASRFWRGLPYEQYF
clone_size: large
v_call: TRBV12-2
j_call: TRBJ2-7

cdr3_aa: CASSARRKQYF
clone_size: medium-sized
v_call: TRBV6-4
j_call: TRBJ2-7

cdr3_aa: CASSPAEGLNYEQYF
clone_size: medium-sized
v_call: TRBV5-1
j_call: TRBJ2-7

cdr3_aa: CASGYGISEQFF
clone_size: NA
v_call: TRBV6-5
j_call: TRBJ2-1

cdr3_aa: CAISERGVGFNEQFF
clone_size: medium-sized
v_call: TRBV10-3
j_call: TRBJ2-1

cdr3_aa: CASSLGVRPNEQFF
clone_size: large
v_call: TRBV27
j_call: TRBJ2-1

cdr3_aa: CASSQDMGGAGQPQHF
clone_size: medium-sized
v_call: TRBV4-1
j_call: TRBJ1-5

cdr3_aa: CASSPLTGGTEAFF
clone_size: medium-sized
v_call: TRBV18
j_call: TRBJ1-1

cdr3_aa: CASSPRDTYEQYF
clone_size: large
v_call: TRBV18
j_call: TRBJ2-7

cdr3_aa: CASSDIQEDYGYTF
clone_size: medium-sized
v_call: TRBV2
j_call: TRBJ1-2

cdr3_aa: CASSYSTGAEQPQHF
clone_size: NA
v_call: TRBV6-5
j_call: TRBJ1-5

cdr3_aa: CASSFGTGRTYGYTF
clone_size: medium-sized
v_call: TRBV5-1
j_call: TRBJ1-2

cdr3_aa: CASSENPRYYEQYF
clone_size: medium-sized
v_call: TRBV6-4
j_call: TRBJ2-7

cdr3_aa: CASSPGTGGYEQYF
clone_size: medium-sized
v_call: TRBV28
j_call: TRBJ2-7

cdr3_aa: CASSLPSGVNSEQFF
clone_size: NA
v_call: TRBV5-4
j_call: TRBJ2-1

cdr3_aa: CASSLNAGTSGSTDTQYF
clone_size: NA
v_call: TRBV5-1
j_call: TRBJ2-3

cdr3_aa: CASSSLDGLGNEQFF
clone_size: large
v_call: TRBV7-9
j_call: TRBJ2-1

cdr3_aa: CASSRQDSSYEQYF
clone_size: medium-sized
v_call: TRBV7-9
j_call: TRBJ2-7

cdr3_aa: CASSYRQKETQYF
clone_size: large
v_call: TRBV6-5
j_call: TRBJ2-5

cdr3_aa: CASTHWGGENSPLHF
clone_size: medium-sized
v_call: TRBV5-4
j_call: TRBJ1-6

cdr3_aa: CASSSPGQTNEKLFF
clone_size: medium-sized
v_call: TRBV6-6
j_call: TRBJ1-4

cdr3_aa: CASSGGQGETQYF
clone_size: NA
v_call: TRBV5-8
j_call: TRBJ2-5

cdr3_aa: CATRSGDTDTQYF
clone_size: medium-sized
v_call: TRBV6-1
j_call: TRBJ2-3

cdr3_aa: CASSSDRNYGYTF
clone_size: medium-sized
v_call: TRBV14
j_call: TRBJ1-2

cdr3_aa: CSARPERGSNEQYF
clone_size: medium-sized
v_call: TRBV20-1
j_call: TRBJ2-7

cdr3_aa: CASSQDLPGQGRYEQYF
clone_size: medium-sized
v_call: TRBV3-1
j_call: TRBJ2-7

cdr3_aa: CASSQLNTEAFF
clone_size: medium-sized
v_call: TRBV3-1
j_call: TRBJ1-1

cdr3_aa: CASRGGEGASYEQYF
clone_size: medium-sized
v_call: TRBV5-1
j_call: TRBJ2-7

cdr3_aa: CASSQEIRGRGAGELFF
clone_size: NA
v_call: TRBV14
j_call: TRBJ2-2

cdr3_aa: CASSLAGIGGDYNEQFF
clone_size: NA
v_call: TRBV5-8
j_call: TRBJ2-1

cdr3_aa: CASSLSGTDGEKLFF
clone_size: medium-sized
v_call: TRBV27
j_call: TRBJ1-4

cdr3_aa: CASSSQPGDNEQFF
clone_size: large
v_call: TRBV7-3
j_call: TRBJ2-1

cdr3_aa: CASSQQGTYGYTF
clone_size: medium-sized
v_call: TRBV3-1
j_call: TRBJ1-2

cdr3_aa: CASSFDRDGYTF
clone_size: large
v_call: TRBV12-3/TRBV12-4
j_call: TRBJ1-2

cdr3_aa: CASSVDPLAGSETQYF
clone_size: NA
v_call: TRBV9
j_call: TRBJ2-5

cdr3_aa: CASSTGGSVGTIYF
clone_size: medium-sized
v_call: TRBV7-9
j_call: TRBJ1-3

cdr3_aa: CASSYGRINTEAFF
clone_size: medium-sized
v_call: TRBV19
j_call: TRBJ1-1

cdr3_aa: CASSSTGYEQYF
clone_size: large
v_call: TRBV7-2
j_call: TRBJ2-7

cdr3_aa: CASSAESYEQYF
clone_size: medium-sized
v_call: TRBV3-1
j_call: TRBJ2-7

cdr3_aa: CASSPAGRGYTGELFF
clone_size: medium-sized
v_call: TRBV13
j_call: TRBJ2-2

cdr3_aa: CASSPGTATYEQYF
clone_size: NA
v_call: TRBV18
j_call: TRBJ2-7

cdr3_aa: CAWSPLQGTYQPQHF
clone_size: large
v_call: TRBV30
j_call: TRBJ1-5

cdr3_aa: CSANPGGHNEQFF
clone_size: large
v_call: TRBV20-1
j_call: TRBJ2-1

cdr3_aa: CSARTSGGAFGETQYF
clone_size: medium-sized
v_call: TRBV20-1
j_call: TRBJ2-5

cdr3_aa: CASSLGAGSYEQYF
clone_size: medium-sized
v_call: TRBV5-6
j_call: TRBJ2-7

cdr3_aa: CASSQTSGEQETQYF
clone_size: medium-sized
v_call: TRBV18
j_call: TRBJ2-5

cdr3_aa: CASGLGTSGGAADTQYF
clone_size: medium-sized
v_call: TRBV12-5
j_call: TRBJ2-3